This T cell receptor beta chain originates from a study of siplizumab effects on memory and regulatory T cells. General study findings and limits: Some alloreactive sequences were traceable to unstimulated CD4+ memory cells, and siplizumab significantly reduced them. For mappable alloreactive CD4+ clones, the mean Treg-derived fraction was about 70% with siplizumab and roughly 26% in controls. Naive T cells seemed more diverse than memory cells; they also seemed major alloresponse contributors. Confirmation was lacking for the suppressive function of proliferating Tregs derived from siplizumab cultures.

This table comes from immunoSEQ multiplex PCR, and its TCRdb copy is limited to in-frame clones, with some not included. The repertoire holds tens of thousands of clones, with approximately 89% as singletons. Germline lookup yields CDR1 SQVTM and CDR2 ANQGSEA. With 4 bases clipped from V and 3 bases from J, the junction kept 2 bases outside the gene matches. This CDR3 has 13 amino acids. Of note for this clone: Its antigen is undetermined.

Sequencing used Tregs sorted from blood. The sequence was collected from a human donor in good health. The rearrangement joins TRBV29-1 to TRBJ2-3, with 9 nucleotides matching TRBD2. The CDR3 sequence: CSVGTSVTDTQYF. CDR3 bases: TGCAGCGTTGGGACTAGCGTAACAGATACGCAGTATTTT.